The 29 T cell receptor beta chains presented below share a single source sample, sequenced in a study of blood T cell repertoires in COVID-19. Libraries were prepared by immunoSEQ multiplex PCR; TCRdb keeps only in-frame clonotypes and omits some of them. The table lists approximately 120,000 clones, around 80% of them singletons, with 7.9% in the top ten. The sequenced sample consisted of peripheral blood. The source is a woman of 80 years or more with active or convalescent COVID-19.

V gene TRBV7-2 combines with J gene TRBJ2-7, with 9 positions matching TRBD2. This CDR3 is 16 amino acids long. V shed 1 base and J 4 bases; nucleotides not matched to a gene: 8. Germline CDR1 and CDR2: SGHTA and FQGNSA. The CDR3 spells CASSLDSSGGLYEQYF. The CDR3 DNA sequence: TGTGCCAGCAGCTTAGACAGTAGCGGGGGACTGTACGAGCAGTACTTC.

This clone was detected a few times. The chain combines TRBV4-1 with TRBJ1-3, with 8 nucleotides matching TRBD1. Losses at the gene ends were 3 bases for V and 3 bases for J; bases not matched to a gene: 7. Germline-derived CDR1 and CDR2 are MGHRA and YSYEKL. CDR3 length equals 16 residues. The CDR3 coding sequence is TGCGCCAGCAGCCACAAAACAGGGGGGAATGGAAACACCATATATTTT. This encodes CASSHKTGGNGNTIYF.

The rearrangement uses TRBV19 and TRBJ1-5, with D possibly being TRBD1 (6 bases). The V gene lost 6 bases and the J gene lost 1 base, with 16 bases spanning the gap. CDR1 and CDR2 (germline): LNHDA, SQIVND (reference sequence). The CDR3 has 16 residues. CDR3 region: CASSIQGLGSNQPQHF. The CDR3 region has the DNA TGTGCCAGTAGCATACAGGGTTTGGGAAGCAATCAGCCCCAGCATTTT. The full variable domain, rest sourced from reference TRBV19 and TRBJ1-5, is DGGITQSPKYLFRKEGQNVTLSCEQNLNHDAMYWYRQDPGQGLRLIYYSQIVNDFQKGDIAEGYSVSREKKESFPLTVTSAQKNPTAFYLCASSIQGLGSNQPQHFGDGTRLSIL.

This clone was detected a few times. In DNA, the CDR3 is TGTGCCAGCAGTTTATCCGGAGACCACTACGAGCAGTACTTC. It is translated as CASSLSGDHYEQYF. J is TRBJ2-7 and V is TRBV28; D unresolved. The germline V and J ends were trimmed by 1 base and 3 bases, with 10 bases remaining between them. The CDR3 runs 14 residues. CDR1 MDHEN and CDR2 SYDVKM come from the germline V gene.

The chain employs TRBV29-1 and TRBJ2-7, with TRBD1 identical over 9 bases. Germline V gene lookup returns CDR1 SQVTM and CDR2 ANQGSEA. V was pared by 3 bases and J by 7 bases, with 13 bases of the junction left unmatched. The CDR3 sequence is 15 residues long. CDR3 residues: CSVDLSPQGAGEQYF. The CDR3 nucleotides read TGCAGCGTTGACCTTTCTCCACAGGGGGCAGGTGAGCAGTACTTC.

This clone was counted once. This chain joins TRBV28 and TRBJ1-5; D may be TRBD1 (6 bases). CDR3 length equals 17 residues. The V gene's germline CDR1 is MDHEN and CDR2 SYDVKM. V was shortened by 4 bases and J by 3 bases, with 19 bases between the two germline ends. Here the CDR3 reads CASSSNLNRVPNQPQHF. The CDR3 nucleotides read TGTGCCAGCAGTTCAAACCTAAACAGGGTTCCCAATCAGCCCCAGCATTTT.

V gene TRBV9 combines with J gene TRBJ2-1; 15 nucleotides agree with TRBD2. CDR3 length equals 15 residues. With 3 bases clipped from V and 10 bases from J, the junction kept 5 bases outside the gene matches. CDR1 is SGDLS, CDR2 YYNGEE, per germline. The CDR3 loop reads CASSGGTSGRSEQFF. CDR3 coding DNA: TGTGCCAGCAGCGGGGGGACTAGCGGGAGGAGCGAGCAGTTCTTC.

J is TRBJ1-1 and V is TRBV29-1, with D possibly being TRBD1 (5 bases). V was cut by 2 bases and J by 1 base, with 5 bases left in between. CDR1 is SQVTM, CDR2 ANQGSEA, per germline. There are 12 residues in the CDR3. CDR3 sequence (DNA): TGCAGCGTTGAACAGGGGAACACTGAAGCTTTCTTT. Translating it yields CSVEQGNTEAFF.

This chain uses TRBV28 with TRBJ1-6, with a weak D call TRBD1 (5 bases). This CDR3 has 15 residues. The germline V gene encodes CDR1 MDHEN and CDR2 SYDVKM. Trimming pared 6 bases from V and 2 bases from J, leaving 11 bases between. CDR3 DNA sequence: TGTGCCAGCAGGGAGAAGGGGACCTATAATTCACCCCTCCACTTT. Translating gives CASREKGTYNSPLHF.

The V call is TRBV5-6, the J call TRBJ2-3; D uncertain. The ends were cut back, 5 bases at V and 3 bases at J, with 4 bases in the middle. This CDR3 is built from 11 residues. The germline V gene encodes CDR1 SGHDT and CDR2 YYEEEE. The CDR3 DNA reads TGTGCCAGCAGTGAGACAGATACGCAGTATTTT. Translating gives CASSETDTQYF.

The chain is built from TRBV7-3 and TRBJ2-1; 7 bases fit TRBD2. Germline values: CDR1 SGHTA, CDR2 FQGTGA. The CDR3 runs to 15 residues. With 3 bases clipped from V and 3 bases from J, the junction kept 5 bases outside the gene matches. The CDR3 spells CASSFFAGDYNEQFF. The CDR3 bases are TGTGCCAGCAGCTTTTTCGCGGGGGACTACAATGAGCAGTTCTTC. Full variable domain (outside the CDR3, taken from reference TRBV7-3 and TRBJ2-1): GAGVSQTPSNKVTEKGKYVELRCDPISGHTALYWYRQSLGQGPEFLIYFQGTGAADDSGLPNDRFFAVRPEGSVSTLKIQRTERGDSAVYLCASSFFAGDYNEQFFGPGTRLTVL.

The chain is built from TRBV12-3 or TRBV12-4 and TRBJ1-1; D gene uncertain. CDR3 size: 12 residues. Trimming left V 2 bases short and J 4 bases short, with 5 bases between. The CDR3 sequence is CASSLLRTEAFF. The CDR3 DNA sequence: TGTGCCAGCAGTTTACTGCGCACTGAAGCTTTCTTT.

The gene calls are TRBV5-1 and TRBJ2-7, with TRBD2 matching over 7 bases. CDR3 size: 12 residues. Looked up from germline, CDR1 is SGHRS and CDR2 is YFSETQ. Trimming at V came to 4 bases and at J to 6 bases, leaving 4 bases not matched to a gene. The DNA of the CDR3 is TGCGCCAGCAGCGCCACGGGGGGCGAGCAGTACTTC. It encodes CASSATGGEQYF.

The V call is TRBV28, the J call TRBJ1-5, with D possibly matching TRBD1 (5 bases). With 7 bases removed from V and 6 bases from J, the gap between germline ends came to 16 bases. Germline-derived CDR1 and CDR2 are MDHEN and SYDVKM. The CDR3 has 14 residues. In DNA form, the CDR3 reads TGTGCCAGCACCTCGGGGGGGTCGGGTCAGCCCCAGCATTTT. Protein sequence: CASTSGGSGQPQHF.

The V and J genes are TRBV28 and TRBJ2-3; D is perhaps TRBD2 (5 bases). In germline, CDR1 is MDHEN, CDR2 SYDVKM. Trimming took off 7 bases at V and 6 bases at J, with 20 bases between the two ends. The CDR3 contains 15 residues. This CDR3 reads CASTRKGAGMDTQYF. The CDR3 DNA reads as TGTGCCAGCACCCGTAAAGGCGCCGGGATGGATACGCAGTATTTT.

The table lists this clone with a count of one. The V and J genes are TRBV18 and TRBJ2-5, with D possibly being TRBD1 (6 bases). The CDR3 has 16 amino acids. Germline CDR1 reads KGHSH; CDR2 reads LQKENI. V lost 1 base and J lost 4, with 16 bases in between. CDR3 residues: CASSPQSSRGGETQYF. The CDR3 DNA is TGTGCCAGCTCACCACAATCTAGCCGAGGGGGAGAGACCCAGTACTTC.

The rearrangement links TRBV27 to TRBJ1-5; no clear D gene. The CDR3 contains 14 residues. Per the germline V gene, CDR1 is MNHEY and CDR2 is SMNVEV (reference sequence). V was cut by 3 bases and J by 6 bases, with 12 bases left in between. CDR3: CASSFIREGQPQHF. The DNA for the CDR3 is TGTGCCAGCAGTTTTATAAGGGAGGGTCAGCCCCAGCATTTT.

This chain links TRBV5-1 with TRBJ2-5; 8 bases map to TRBD1. Trimming removed 8 bases from V and 5 bases from J; junction bases left unmatched: 5. This CDR3 is built from 12 residues. Germline lookup yields CDR1 SGHRS and CDR2 YFSETQ. For the CDR3, the DNA is TGCGCCAGTTCAGGGGGCCGGGAGACCCAGTACTTC. This encodes CASSGGRETQYF.

V is TRBV1 and J is TRBJ2-7; no DNA check was done on the table's D call, TRBD2. TRBV1 is deemed a pseudogene. CDR3 length: 19 amino acids. The CDR3 loop is CTSSQEGGTSGRRTYEQYF. Here the CDR3 DNA reads TGCACCAGCAGCCAAGAGGGAGGTACTAGCGGGAGAAGGACCTACGAGCAGTACTTC.

The J gene is TRBJ2-7, the V gene TRBV9, with D maybe TRBD2 (6 bases). Germline CDR1 and CDR2: SGDLS and YYNGEE. V lost 3 bases to trimming and J lost 4 bases, with 11 bases between them. This CDR3 has 13 amino acids. The CDR3 nucleotides are TGTGCCAGCAGCGAGCCGACTAGTTACGAGCAGTACTTC. Encoded protein: CASSEPTSYEQYF.

V and J are TRBV3-1 (or the pseudogene TRBV3-2) and TRBJ2-3, with D possibly matching TRBD2 (6 bases). The CDR3 loop spans 19 amino acids. Per the germline V gene, CDR1 is LGHDT and CDR2 is YNNKEL (reference sequence). Between the trimmed V and J ends, which lost 7 bases and 0 bases, there was a span of 26 bases. The CDR3 sequence is CASTSTGGRVLTSTDTQYF. The CDR3 region has the DNA TGTGCCAGCACCTCAACCGGGGGTAGGGTTTTGACTAGCACAGATACGCAGTATTTT.

The CDR3 DNA reads TGTGCCAGCAGTTTAAGGGGTAACGAGCAGTACTTC. This translates into CASSLRGNEQYF. J is TRBJ2-7 and V is TRBV28; D may be TRBD1 (5 bases). The germline CDR1 and CDR2 sequences are MDHEN and SYDVKM. Trimming cost V 2 bases and J 5 bases, with 7 bases left between them. The length of the CDR3 is 12 residues.

In DNA, the CDR3 is TGTGCCAGCAGTAGGGACTTAGCGTCCTACAATGAGCAGTTCTTC. Protein sequence: CASSRDLASYNEQFF. The chain couples TRBV6-2 or TRBV6-3 to TRBJ2-1, with D maybe TRBD2 (6 bases). Trimming pared 5 bases from V and 1 base from J, leaving 12 bases between. The CDR3 is 15 residues long. Germline CDR1 MNHEY, CDR2 SVGEGT.

The chain recombines TRBV30 with TRBJ2-1; the match to TRBD1 covers 10 bases. The CDR3 has 14 residues. CDR1 and CDR2 (germline): GTSNPN, SVGIG (reference sequence). With 5 bases clipped from V and 4 bases from J, the junction kept 5 bases outside the gene matches. The CDR3 DNA follows: TGTGCCTGGGGACCGGGACAGGGGTACAATGAGCAGTTCTTC. Amino acid sequence: CAWGPGQGYNEQFF.

This chain uses TRBV10-3 with TRBJ2-1; D gene unclear. Germline CDR1 ENHRY, CDR2 SYGVKD. V lost 10 bases and J lost 6, with 13 bases in between. There are 12 residues in the CDR3. CDR3 in amino acids: CATQTPGNEQFF. The CDR3 nucleotides are TGTGCCACCCAAACCCCCGGCAATGAGCAGTTCTTC.

The chain couples TRBV7-9 to TRBJ1-4, with D perhaps matching TRBD1 (5 bases). The CDR3 contains 16 residues. In germline, CDR1 is SEHNR, CDR2 FQNEAQ (reference sequence). Trimming cost V 1 base and J 4 bases, with 13 bases left between them. In nucleotides, the CDR3 is TGTGCCAGCAGCTTAGGCGGACGGACATTTAATGAAAAACTGTTTTTT. Residues: CASSLGGRTFNEKLFF.

The chain is built from TRBV5-6 and TRBJ2-7, with a tentative D call TRBD1 (6 bases). V lost 3 bases and J lost 6, with 10 bases in between. CDR1 is SGHDT, CDR2 YYEEEE, per germline. The CDR3 length is 12 residues. The chain's CDR3 is CASSYRVPEQYF. The CDR3 DNA follows: TGTGCCAGCAGCTACAGGGTCCCCGAGCAGTACTTC.

This clone was detected a few times. The chain employs TRBV6-5 and TRBJ2-7; perhaps TRBD2 as D (6 bases). Trimming removed 7 bases from V and 6 bases from J, with 19 bases in between. The germline CDR1 and CDR2 sequences are MNHEY and SVGAGI. This CDR3 is 14 amino acids long. This CDR3 reads CASTAGPPQGEQYF. The CDR3 nucleotides read TGTGCCAGCACAGCGGGCCCCCCCCAGGGCGAGCAGTACTTC.

This clone was detected once. The rearrangement joins TRBV19 to TRBJ1-4, with 7 bases lining up with TRBD1. V lost 4 bases and J lost 0; bases outside the gene matches: 5. Looked up from germline, CDR1 is LNHDA and CDR2 is SQIVND (reference sequence). There are 16 residues in the CDR3. The chain's CDR3 is CASSKQGIATNEKLFF. The CDR3 bases are TGTGCCAGTAGTAAACAGGGGATTGCAACTAATGAAAAACTGTTTTTT.